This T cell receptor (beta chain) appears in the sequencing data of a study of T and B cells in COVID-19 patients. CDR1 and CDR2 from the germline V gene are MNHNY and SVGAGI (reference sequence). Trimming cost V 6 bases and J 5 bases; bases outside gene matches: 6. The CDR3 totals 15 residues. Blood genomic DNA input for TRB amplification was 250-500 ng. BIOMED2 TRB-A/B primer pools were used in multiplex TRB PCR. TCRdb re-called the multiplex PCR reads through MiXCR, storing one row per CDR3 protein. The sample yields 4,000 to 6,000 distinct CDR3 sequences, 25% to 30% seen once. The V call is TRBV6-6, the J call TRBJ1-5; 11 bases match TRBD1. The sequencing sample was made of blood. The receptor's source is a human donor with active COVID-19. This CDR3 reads CASSPGQGADQPQHF. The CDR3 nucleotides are TGTGCCAGCAGCCCCGGACAGGGGGCGGATCAGCCCCAGCATTTT.